This TCR beta chain is drawn from a study of T-cell memory formation after mild COVID-19. Overall study context: Clusters were largely donor specific.

This clonotype was counted only a few times. This CDR3 comprises 15 residues. Germline CDR1 and CDR2: SEHNR and FQNEAQ (reference sequence). V gave up 4 bases and J gave up 2 bases; unmatched junction bases: 6. Employing constant-segment primers, 5'RACE generated TCR alpha and TCR beta cDNA libraries bearing sample barcodes and UMIs. TCRdb itself ran the 5' RACE reads through MiXCR, one entry per CDR3 protein. This table holds fewer than 200,000 distinct CDR3 sequences, about a fifth found once. V and J are TRBV7-9 and TRBJ2-7; 9 positions agree with TRBD2. Material: PBMCs or a T cell subset sorted from them (not recorded which). The receptor was isolated from an adult woman who had mild COVID-19 (a few samples of this study predate the infection). Cell type and time point are not known. Here the CDR3 reads CASSYVAGAAYEQYF. CDR3 in DNA: TGTGCCAGCAGCTACGTAGCGGGGGCCGCCTACGAGCAGTACTTC.